The T cell receptor beta chain under discussion was sequenced for a study of molecular identifiers for immune sequencing clone quantification. Study-level information: The replicates split RNA from roughly 18,000 or 92,000 naive CD8 cells five ways and sequenced four. Notes on the study in general: Reports indicate spiked Jurkat TCR RNA from one cell could be found among around 1 million naive cells. Clones of above 20 RNA copies carried over 99% of effector molecules; in naive cells they carried under 1%.

The authors sorted naive CD8 T cells as CD8+CD4-CCR7+CD45RA+. TCRdb used MiXCR to reprocess the PCR reads, holding one entry per CDR3 protein. The sample shows about half a million distinct CDR3 sequences, around 21% of them seen only once. CDR3 length: 15 amino acids. Germline CDR1 LGHNA, CDR2 YSLEER. Between the trimmed V and J ends, which lost 0 bases and 7 bases, there was a span of 15 bases. Comments on this clonotype: Its target is unknown.

The sequenced sample was naive CD8+ T cells from blood, with Jurkat cell RNA spiked in. Regarding subset: FACS-sorted CD8+CD4-CCR7+CD45RA+ naive T cells. The gene calls are TRBV4-3 and TRBJ1-2; D remains unclear. The TCR originated in a human donor in good health. Some libraries in this study had Jurkat cell RNA spiked in. The DNA of the CDR3 is TGCGCCAGCAGCCAAGAAAAGAATTTGCGGAGTGGCTACACCTTC. It codes for CASSQEKNLRSGYTF.